The clone carrying this T cell receptor (beta chain) has more than one count but fewer than ten. This CDR3 contains 15 residues. With 5 bases removed from V and 2 bases from J, the gap between germline ends came to 15 bases. Looked up from germline, CDR1 is SEHNR and CDR2 is FQNEAQ (reference sequence). These data originate in a study of PD-L1 blockade in urothelial cancer. Measured with immunoSEQ multiplex PCR; TCRdb has only the in-frame clones, and not every one. Among approximately 50,000 clones listed, 88% were seen once. Time point reported: peripheral blood 6 weeks after treatment start. The specimen comprised PBMCs, sampled around atezolizumab (anti-PD-L1) treatment. The rearrangement links TRBV7-9 to TRBJ1-2, with D uncertain. This TCR was sampled from a man between 60 and 75 years old with urothelial cancer. The chain's CDR3 is CASSPSGGRNYGYTF. In DNA form, the CDR3 reads TGTGCCAGCAGCCCCTCCGGAGGGAGAAACTATGGCTACACCTTC. The full variable domain, its missing parts supplied by reference TRBV7-9 and TRBJ1-2, is DTGVSQNPRHKITKRGQNVTFRCDPISEHNRLYWYRQTLGQGPEFLTYFQNEAQLEKSRLLSDRFSAERPKGSFSTLEIQRTEQGDSAMYLCASSPSGGRNYGYTFGSGTRLTVV.